The clone carrying this T cell receptor (beta chain) was observed a single time. Its antigen remains unidentified. The data were taken from a study of shared clonotypes between healthy human individuals. General study findings and limits: A small donor pool kept down the genetic and exposure-history diversity that was represented. The study found 4.5% to 5% of naive CD4 clonotypes shared across four donors.

CDR1 is SGHNT, CDR2 YYREEE, per germline (reference sequence). Trimming shortened V by 1 base and J by 4 bases, and 7 bases separated the two germline ends. The CDR3 loop spans 13 amino acids. For every subset, genomic DNA was evenly distributed across several immunoSEQ plates. Some clones are missing from TCRdb's copy, which holds only in-frame ones; the method was immunoSEQ multiplex PCR. Here the sample spans over a million clones, about 80% being singletons. This clonotype was obtained from a man younger than 30 in good health. Some clones in this sample may be carry-over from other donors' samples. This sequence joins TRBV5-4 and TRBJ2-3; D is perhaps TRBD1 (5 bases). The sequencing sample was made of memory CD4+ T cells from PBMCs. Regarding subset: CD45RA-negative fraction. The CDR3 region is CASSLFRADTQYF. In nucleotides, the CDR3 is TGTGCCAGCAGCTTGTTCAGGGCAGATACGCAGTATTTT.